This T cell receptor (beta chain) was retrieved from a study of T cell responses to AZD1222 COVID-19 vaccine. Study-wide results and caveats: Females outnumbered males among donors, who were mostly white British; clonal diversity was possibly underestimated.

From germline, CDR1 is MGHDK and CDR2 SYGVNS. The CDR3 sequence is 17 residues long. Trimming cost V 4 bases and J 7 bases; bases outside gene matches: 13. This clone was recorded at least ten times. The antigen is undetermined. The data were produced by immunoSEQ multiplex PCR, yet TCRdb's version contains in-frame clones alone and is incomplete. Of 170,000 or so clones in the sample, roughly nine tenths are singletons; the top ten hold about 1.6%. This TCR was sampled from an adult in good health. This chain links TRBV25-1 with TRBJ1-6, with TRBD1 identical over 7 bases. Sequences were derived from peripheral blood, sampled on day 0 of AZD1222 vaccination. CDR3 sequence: CASSGKLNRDSNSPLHF. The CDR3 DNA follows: TGTGCCAGCAGTGGGAAACTGAACCGGGACAGCAATTCACCCCTCCACTTT.